A single sample is the source of the 25 T cell receptor beta chains below, sequenced in a study of blood T cell repertoires in COVID-19. The table came from immunoSEQ multiplex PCR; TCRdb's copy has only in-frame clones and leaves some out. The repertoire consists of about 100,000 clones, with roughly nine tenths occurring once and the leading ten covering 17%. Specimen: peripheral blood. Receptor source: a middle-aged man with acute or convalescent COVID-19.

This clone was seen just once. The V and J genes are TRBV2 and TRBJ2-1, with TRBD2 as a possible D gene (6 bases). The CDR3 is 15 residues long. Germline V gene data show CDR1 as SNHLY and CDR2 as FYNNEI. The V gene lost 8 bases and the J gene lost 0 bases, with 14 bases spanning the gap. CDR3 region: CASDGGTTSYNEQFF. The CDR3 DNA reads TGTGCCAGCGATGGGGGGACCACCTCCTACAATGAGCAGTTCTTC.

The V and J genes are TRBV5-4 and TRBJ2-5; 7 bases line up with TRBD2. CDR1 SGHNT and CDR2 YYREEE come from the germline V gene (reference sequence). V was clipped by 0 bases and J by 5 bases; unmatched bases: 7. The CDR3 sequence is 15 residues long. The CDR3 loop is CASSLGLTSTETQYF. The DNA of the CDR3 is TGTGCCAGCAGCTTGGGGTTGACTAGCACCGAGACCCAGTACTTC.

This rearrangement joins TRBV9 to TRBJ2-7, with TRBD1 matching 10 bases. CDR1 is SGDLS, CDR2 YYNGEE, per germline. The CDR3 is 17 residues long. The V gene end was trimmed by 4 bases and the J gene end by 3 bases; junction bases not matched to a gene: 13. This CDR3 reads CASSPRGVWDRGYEQYF. DNA of the CDR3: TGTGCCAGCAGCCCAAGGGGCGTATGGGACAGGGGCTACGAGCAGTACTTC.

This sequence joins TRBV6-5 and TRBJ1-1; TRBD1 aligns across 7 bases. The J segment lost 8 bases and the V segment lost 8 bases, leaving 5 bases of the junction unmatched. There are 11 residues in the CDR3. Germline V gives CDR1 MNHEY, CDR2 SVGAGI. The CDR3 spells CASDRVAEAFF. The CDR3 DNA reads TGTGCCAGCGACAGGGTAGCCGAAGCTTTCTTT.

The chain carries TRBV2 and TRBJ2-5; TRBD2 aligns across 9 bases. The CDR3 loop spans 16 amino acids. Germline V gene lookup returns CDR1 SNHLY and CDR2 FYNNEI. Losses at the gene ends were 4 bases for V and 5 bases for J; bases not matched to a gene: 11. The CDR3 region has the DNA TGTGCCAGCAGTGGAGGGATTAGCGGGGGAGGGGAGACCCAGTACTTC. Translating gives CASSGGISGGGETQYF.

The rearrangement uses TRBV19 and TRBJ1-4, with 9 bases that match TRBD1. The CDR3 extends over 15 amino acids. The germline CDR1 and CDR2 sequences are LNHDA and SQIVND (reference sequence). Trimming removed 5 bases from V and 7 bases from J; junction bases left unmatched: 8. The DNA of the CDR3 is TGTGCCAGTAGTGCTCTAACAGGGGGCTTTGAAAAACTGTTTTTT. Its protein product is CASSALTGGFEKLFF.

The chain recombines TRBV27 with TRBJ2-7, with no clear D. Germline CDR1 reads MNHEY; CDR2 reads SMNVEV (reference sequence). Trimming left V 0 bases short and J 0 bases short, with 3 bases between. This CDR3 comprises 13 residues. The CDR3 protein is CASSLSASYEQYF. The CDR3 coding sequence is TGTGCCAGCAGTTTATCGGCCTCCTACGAGCAGTACTTC.

This clone was counted once. The chain combines TRBV3-1 (or the pseudogene TRBV3-2) with TRBJ1-1; D perhaps matches TRBD1 (6 bases). The CDR3 totals 14 residues. Germline CDR1 reads LGHDT; CDR2 reads YNNKEL (reference sequence). V was pared by 1 base and J by 8 bases, with 14 bases between. CDR3 coding DNA: TGTGCCAGCAGCCAAGGGTTATTAGGGACAGAAGCTTTCTTT. Translation gives CASSQGLLGTEAFF.

In its sample, this clone was seen a few times. This rearrangement joins TRBV6-5 to TRBJ2-7; D is undetermined. The CDR3 covers 13 residues. V lost 5 bases and J 2 bases, leaving 10 bases between the germline ends. Germline CDR1 and CDR2: MNHEY and SVGAGI. CDR3 DNA sequence: TGTGCCAGCAGTACAGCTATCGCCTACGAGCAGTACTTC. Its translation is CASSTAIAYEQYF.

A few counts support this clone. This chain connects TRBV7-9 to TRBJ1-5; no clear D gene. Germline values: CDR1 SEHNR, CDR2 FQNEAQ (reference sequence). V was shortened by 1 base and J by 6 bases, with 10 bases between the two germline ends. This CDR3 has 14 amino acids. This CDR3 reads CASSLGGFGQPQHF. The CDR3 DNA sequence: TGTGCCAGCAGCTTAGGAGGTTTTGGTCAGCCCCAGCATTTT.

J is TRBJ1-1 and V is TRBV7-9, with TRBD1 matching 10 bases. Germline assignment: CDR1 SEHNR and CDR2 FQNEAQ (reference sequence). J was trimmed by 4 bases and V by 5 bases; bases with no gene match: 13. CDR3 length: 17 amino acids. The CDR3 here is CASSATRDRGKGTEAFF. CDR3 nucleotides: TGTGCCAGCAGCGCGACCCGGGACAGGGGAAAAGGCACTGAAGCTTTCTTT.

The chain couples TRBV7-2 to TRBJ1-4, with TRBD1 as a possible D gene (6 bases). The CDR3 is made up of 15 amino acids. In germline, CDR1 is SGHTA, CDR2 FQGNSA. V lost 4 bases to trimming and J lost 5 bases, with 14 bases between them. The CDR3 coding sequence is TGTGCCAGCAGCTACAACAGGGCCGTGAATGAAAAACTGTTTTTT. This gives the protein CASSYNRAVNEKLFF. The variable domain in full, completed from reference TRBV7-2 and TRBJ1-4, reads GAGVSQSPSNKVTEKGKDVELRCDPISGHTALYWYRQSLGQGLEFLIYFQGNSAPDKSGLPSDRFSAERTGGSVSTLTIQRTQQEDSAVYLCASSYNRAVNEKLFFGSGTQLSVL.

In DNA, the CDR3 is TGCAGCGTGAGGGGGGGCAGGGGGAACACTGAAGCTTTCTTT. It codes for CSVRGGRGNTEAFF. The genes are TRBV29-1 and TRBJ1-1, with a weak D call TRBD1 (6 bases). Germline CDR1 SQVTM, CDR2 ANQGSEA. This CDR3 contains 14 residues. V was clipped by 6 bases and J by 1 base, with 15 bases between them.

The CDR3 here is CASSWAPRQGHTEAFF. CDR3 sequence (DNA): TGTGCCAGCAGTTGGGCCCCTCGGCAGGGGCACACTGAAGCTTTCTTT. The chain uses TRBV6-5 and TRBJ1-1, with D perhaps TRBD1 (6 bases). Trimming removed 4 bases from V and 3 bases from J, with 18 bases in between. CDR3 length: 16 amino acids. From germline, CDR1 is MNHEY and CDR2 SVGAGI.

V and J are TRBV27 and TRBJ1-1; 9 nucleotides align to TRBD1. Germline assignment: CDR1 MNHEY and CDR2 SMNVEV (reference sequence). V was clipped by 2 bases and J by 4 bases; unmatched bases: 5. This CDR3 has 15 residues. The CDR3 coding sequence is TGTGCCAGCAGTTTAGAACAGGGGGCTGGCACTGAAGCTTTCTTT. It encodes CASSLEQGAGTEAFF.

V and J are TRBV28 and TRBJ1-5; D is unresolved. The CDR3 is 14 amino acids. Trimming cost V 5 bases and J 7 bases, with 15 bases left between them. Germline V gene data show CDR1 as MDHEN and CDR2 as SYDVKM. Here the CDR3 reads CASSPDTGWQPQHF. CDR3 nucleotides: TGTGCCAGCAGTCCAGACACTGGGTGGCAGCCCCAGCATTTT.

The chain is built from TRBV2 and TRBJ2-7; 7 bases line up with TRBD1. The V gene's germline CDR1 is SNHLY and CDR2 FYNNEI. Losses at the gene ends were 4 bases for V and 4 bases for J; bases not matched to a gene: 4. There are 13 residues in the CDR3. The CDR3 nucleotides are TGTGCCAGCAGTGGGGACAGAGTATACGAGCAGTACTTC. It encodes CASSGDRVYEQYF.

The chain employs TRBV5-1 and TRBJ2-7; D unresolved. Per germline, CDR1 SGHRS and CDR2 YFSETQ. Trimming took 0 bases from V and 1 from J, leaving 11 bases between them. The CDR3 loop spans 15 amino acids. CDR3 in amino acids: CASSLVARPSYEQYF. The CDR3, as DNA: TGCGCCAGCAGCTTGGTGGCCAGGCCGTCCTACGAGCAGTACTTC.

This chain links TRBV7-2 with TRBJ2-5, with 7 positions matching TRBD1. This CDR3 comprises 14 residues. The ends lost 0 bases at V and 2 bases at J; junction bases unmatched: 0. The germline CDR1 and CDR2 sequences are SGHTA and FQGNSA. The CDR3 region is CASSLATGQETQYF. The DNA of the CDR3 is TGTGCCAGCAGCTTAGCGACAGGGCAAGAGACCCAGTACTTC.

About this clone itself: At the DNA level, this CDR3 is encoded by other sequences in the same sample as well. The rearrangement joins TRBV18 to TRBJ1-1; D ambiguous. Germline V gene sequence: CDR1 KGHSH, CDR2 LQKENI. The CDR3 contains 13 residues. Between the trimmed V and J ends, which lost 3 bases and 2 bases, there was a span of 7 bases. CDR3 residues: CASSPGANTEAFF. In DNA form, the CDR3 reads TGTGCCAGCTCACCGGGAGCTAACACTGAAGCTTTCTTT.

V and J are TRBV19 and TRBJ1-2, with TRBD1 matching 7 bases. V shed 10 bases and J 8 bases; nucleotides not matched to a gene: 10. CDR3 size: 12 residues. The germline gives CDR1 LNHDA, CDR2 SQIVND (reference sequence). The CDR3 coding sequence is TGTGCCATTCAGCAGGGGGTCCGGGGCTACACCTTC. Encoded protein: CAIQQGVRGYTF.

The chain employs TRBV11-2 and TRBJ1-2; 8 bases agree with TRBD1. The CDR3 contains 18 residues. V trimming: 6 bases; J trimming: 2 bases; junction bases outside the gene matches: 17. Germline V gene sequence: CDR1 SGHAT, CDR2 FQNNGV. The CDR3 sequence: CASSYIHDRGAKNYGYTF. The CDR3 region has the DNA TGTGCCAGCAGTTATATCCATGACAGGGGTGCCAAAAACTATGGCTACACCTTC.

The chain is built from TRBV25-1 and TRBJ2-1; maybe TRBD2 (5 bases). The CDR3 length is 17 residues. CDR1 MGHDK and CDR2 SYGVNS come from the germline V gene. V lost 4 bases and J lost 2, with 18 bases in between. The CDR3 loop is CASSALLERVTYNEQFF. CDR3 sequence (DNA): TGTGCCAGCAGTGCCCTACTAGAGCGCGTTACCTACAATGAGCAGTTCTTC.

The chain is built from TRBV7-9 and TRBJ2-2; 7 bases match TRBD2. V lost 5 bases, J lost 4 bases, and 10 bases stayed unmatched. Germline CDR1 SEHNR, CDR2 FQNEAQ (reference sequence). The CDR3 consists of 16 residues. CDR3 amino acids: CASSRTSGVSTGELFF. CDR3 nucleotide sequence: TGTGCCAGCAGCCGGACGAGCGGGGTTTCCACCGGGGAGCTGTTTTTT.

This clone appeared a few times. The gene calls are TRBV4-1 and TRBJ2-1; D gene uncertain. Deletions cut 2 bases from V and 0 bases from J, with 11 bases between. Looked up from germline, CDR1 is MGHRA and CDR2 is YSYEKL. The CDR3 covers 16 residues. CDR3 in DNA: TGCGCCAGCAGCCAACTTGACATCCTCTCCTACAATGAGCAGTTCTTC. It translates to CASSQLDILSYNEQFF.